Here is one TCR beta chain with its context. Its antigen is still unknown. The record has no base qualities; no much larger clone is one base away. The immunoSEQ Assay, a bias-controlled multiplex PCR, was used to amplify TCRbeta CDR3 regions from genomic DNA. As for how the authors treated the data: Within the assay, amplification of reference gene primers was used to estimate how many nucleated cells each sample contained. Sequence reads were collapsed and filtered to measure the absolute abundance of every unique TCRbeta CDR3 rearrangement. Productive Simpson clonality was computed per sample as the square root of Simpson's diversity index over productive rearrangements. TCRdb limited this immuneACCESS table to in-frame rearrangements with V and J called. A share of clones is missing; checked studies link under half to unresolved V genes, and the rest is unexplained. Clonal size and the V and J genes are those of that table, whereas D and trimming came from the DNA. In this sample the table shows roughly 77,000 clones, about 90% of which occur a single time. The biggest ten clones account for roughly 4.4% of the sample.

These data come from a study of blood T cell repertoires in COVID-19 (TCRdb year 2020). About the investigation overall: Samples from collaborators originated in the United States, Italy and Spain and spanned both the acute and convalescent phases of COVID-19. The samples were drawn from the first 160 participants of the ongoing ImmuneRACE study and from some 1,300 subjects provided by 6 global collaborators. The prospective study material was composed of cDNA or gDNA derived from T cells, B-cell-depleted T cells, or PBMCs. Subjects who had been exposed to COVID-19, were actively infected with it, or had recovered from it provided the deeply sampled blood TCRbeta repertoires that made up the dataset. Where available, HLA class I and class II types were taken from metadata supplied by the sample provider and were not determined by assay-based typing. Nearly every sample came with metadata listing a de-identified subject ID, COVID-19 status, age in years and sex. The repertoires were released in a freely available public database intended as a resource for research on the immune response to SARS-CoV-2.

Overall study results and their limits: Clinical and demographic metadata were provided uncurated, with the amount varying by source and participant.

The V and J ends are trimmed by 1 base and 6 bases, leaving 16 bases between them. The CDR3 runs 16 amino acids, cysteine and phenylalanine included. CDR3 DNA only is kept here, 48 bases in frame from base 1. The CDR1 and CDR2 encoded by the germline V gene (reference sequence) are SGHNT and YYREEE. Collaborating institutions collected whole blood in K2EDTA tubes following their own protocols. For TCRbeta analysis, collaborator samples were shipped as frozen whole blood, as isolated PBMCs, or as DNA extracted from either sample type. The sample comprised peripheral blood. This clonotype originated in a man aged 45-65 years with active COVID-19. The sequence is built from TRBV5-4 and TRBJ2-2, with a weak D call of TRBD2 (6 bases match). The bases are TGTGCCAGCAGCTTGATGGTCTTGGGGGGTGCCGGGGAGCTGTTTTTT. Its amino acids are CASSLMVLGGAGELFF.